This is a list of T cell receptor beta chains from one sample in a study of OX40 agonist ivuxolimab in advanced cancers. The method was immunoSEQ multiplex PCR; TCRdb's version includes in-frame clones alone and lacks a portion of them. The data show under 40,000 clones, with about 83% seen just once and 1.5% to 2% held by the top ten. The specimen comprised CD4+ or CD8+ T cells sorted from blood, sampled in a trial of the OX40 agonist ivuxolimab. The source is an adult with an advanced solid tumor such as melanoma, head and neck, liver or kidney cancer. Each CDR3 is given without its conserved first and last residue. Size tells how often a clone was seen (once, few, many) or the class of an expanded clone, and some rows leave it out.

V gene: TRBV25-1
J gene: TRBJ1-6
clone size: few
CDR3 length: 12
CDR3 protein: ASSDRGPNSPLH

V gene: TRBV10-3
J gene: TRBJ2-3
clone size: -
CDR3 length: 14
CDR3 protein: AISEGVGGLGDTQY

V gene: TRBV19
J gene: TRBJ2-5
clone size: -
CDR3 length: 13
CDR3 protein: ASSIGRQGGETQY

V gene: TRBV15
J gene: TRBJ2-1
clone size: once
CDR3 length: 15
CDR3 protein: ATSRDLASGGANEQF

V gene: TRBV6-6
J gene: TRBJ2-2
clone size: -
CDR3 length: 12
CDR3 protein: ASSYLRVSGELF

V gene: TRBV18
J gene: TRBJ2-3
clone size: -
CDR3 length: 13
CDR3 protein: ASSLGTGDTDTQY

V gene: TRBV4-1
J gene: TRBJ1-5
clone size: few
CDR3 length: 13
CDR3 protein: ASSQDEAGIQPQH

V gene: TRBV7-7
J gene: TRBJ2-5
clone size: -
CDR3 length: 13
CDR3 protein: ASSSQTGSQETQY

V gene: TRBV2
J gene: TRBJ2-1
clone size: -
CDR3 length: 12
CDR3 protein: ASRDIVVRSEQF

V gene: TRBV7-2
J gene: TRBJ1-4
clone size: -
CDR3 length: 13
CDR3 protein: ASSSPGAENEKLF

V gene: TRBV28
J gene: TRBJ2-3
clone size: -
CDR3 length: 15
CDR3 protein: ASSLVAGGDSTDTQY

V gene: TRBV19
J gene: TRBJ1-1
clone size: -
CDR3 length: 16
CDR3 protein: ASSIAFWDRHMNTEAF

V gene: TRBV5-1
J gene: TRBJ2-2
clone size: -
CDR3 length: 13
CDR3 protein: ASSMTGSGTGELF

V gene: TRBV14
J gene: TRBJ2-1
clone size: -
CDR3 length: 15
CDR3 protein: ASSPPTGTSDYNEQF

V gene: TRBV4-1
J gene: TRBJ2-1
clone size: -
CDR3 length: 11
CDR3 protein: ASSISAYNEQF

V gene: TRBV6-5
J gene: TRBJ1-1
clone size: -
CDR3 length: 12
CDR3 protein: ASSGEAWGTEAF

V gene: TRBV11-2
J gene: TRBJ2-5
clone size: -
CDR3 length: 14
CDR3 protein: ASSLAWGTSAQTQY

V gene: TRBV28
J gene: TRBJ2-1
clone size: -
CDR3 length: 18
CDR3 protein: ASSLIGTELTSGLYNEQF

V gene: TRBV27
J gene: TRBJ1-4
clone size: -
CDR3 length: 12
CDR3 protein: ASSERIEGEKLF

V gene: TRBV11-2
J gene: TRBJ2-5
clone size: -
CDR3 length: 12
CDR3 protein: ASSTPGPWETQY

V gene: TRBV6-1
J gene: TRBJ1-5
clone size: -
CDR3 length: 13
CDR3 protein: ASSEAVAGNQPQH

V gene: TRBV28
J gene: TRBJ2-2
clone size: -
CDR3 length: 11
CDR3 protein: ATRTGGTGELF

V gene: TRBV29-1
J gene: TRBJ1-6
clone size: -
CDR3 length: 12
CDR3 protein: SVTTGGGNSPLH

V gene: TRBV19
J gene: TRBJ2-3
clone size: medium-sized
CDR3 length: 15
CDR3 protein: ASSIVGQGALLDTQY

V gene: TRBV19
J gene: TRBJ2-7
clone size: -
CDR3 length: 10
CDR3 protein: ASSDGYYEQY

V gene: TRBV7-4
J gene: TRBJ2-1
clone size: -
CDR3 length: 18
CDR3 protein: ASSRGVGLPRGWSYNEQF

V gene: TRBV19
J gene: TRBJ2-2
clone size: -
CDR3 length: 13
CDR3 protein: ASRGQIANTGELF

V gene: TRBV6-1
J gene: TRBJ1-1
clone size: once
CDR3 length: 14
CDR3 protein: ASSEGTGKRNTEAF

V gene: TRBV4-1
J gene: TRBJ1-2
clone size: few
CDR3 length: 10
CDR3 protein: ASSQANYGYT

V gene: TRBV19
J gene: TRBJ1-1
clone size: -
CDR3 length: 11
CDR3 protein: ASLRGRFTEAF

V gene: TRBV15
J gene: TRBJ2-7
clone size: -
CDR3 length: 9
CDR3 protein: ATSRGDEQY

V gene: TRBV6-6
J gene: TRBJ2-1
clone size: -
CDR3 length: 12
CDR3 protein: ASHPAGGRNEQF

V gene: TRBV12-5
J gene: TRBJ2-1
clone size: -
CDR3 length: 12
CDR3 protein: ASGLDWFGNEQF

V gene: TRBV14
J gene: TRBJ1-1
clone size: -
CDR3 length: 11
CDR3 protein: ASSQGTNTEAF

V gene: TRBV19
J gene: TRBJ2-2
clone size: -
CDR3 length: 11
CDR3 protein: ATPRAGTGELF

V gene: TRBV29-1
J gene: TRBJ2-1
clone size: -
CDR3 length: 11
CDR3 protein: SGEGEALVEQF

V gene: TRBV4-1
J gene: TRBJ1-2
clone size: -
CDR3 length: 12
CDR3 protein: ASSHTQQAYGYT

V gene: TRBV6-1
J gene: TRBJ2-1
clone size: few
CDR3 length: 13
CDR3 protein: ASSEILGSYNEQF

V gene: TRBV9
J gene: TRBJ1-3
clone size: few
CDR3 length: 6
CDR3 protein: ASSHGC

V gene: TRBV9
J gene: TRBJ1-3
clone size: -
CDR3 length: 13
CDR3 protein: ASSSRTGPGNTIY

V gene: TRBV6-5
J gene: TRBJ1-1
clone size: -
CDR3 length: 11
CDR3 protein: ASTASGATEAF

V gene: TRBV25-1
J gene: TRBJ2-5
clone size: -
CDR3 length: 13
CDR3 protein: ASSPGTGYQETQY

V gene: TRBV13
J gene: TRBJ1-3
clone size: -
CDR3 length: 12
CDR3 protein: ASSSSSSGNTIY

V gene: TRBV19
J gene: TRBJ1-2
clone size: -
CDR3 length: 13
CDR3 protein: ASSIPGQDAYGYT

V gene: TRBV18
J gene: TRBJ2-7
clone size: once
CDR3 length: 11
CDR3 protein: ASSPSGSYEQY

V gene: TRBV13
J gene: TRBJ2-7
clone size: -
CDR3 length: 11
CDR3 protein: ASSLFGNYEQY

V gene: TRBV19
J gene: TRBJ2-1
clone size: -
CDR3 length: 14
CDR3 protein: ASKPGLAGSYNEQF

V gene: TRBV19
J gene: TRBJ2-7
clone size: -
CDR3 length: 12
CDR3 protein: ASSLGQGPYEQY

V gene: TRBV6-1
J gene: TRBJ2-5
clone size: -
CDR3 length: 10
CDR3 protein: ASSYVGETQY

V gene: TRBV5-1
J gene: TRBJ2-1
clone size: -
CDR3 length: 10
CDR3 protein: ASSLEYNEQF

V gene: TRBV18
J gene: TRBJ1-2
clone size: -
CDR3 length: 13
CDR3 protein: ASSQMTGTDYGYT

V gene: TRBV5-6
J gene: TRBJ1-2
clone size: -
CDR3 length: 12
CDR3 protein: ASSYTQGAYGYT

V gene: TRBV19
J gene: TRBJ1-5
clone size: -
CDR3 length: 13
CDR3 protein: ASSGGAPGVQPQH

V gene: TRBV30
J gene: TRBJ1-3
clone size: few
CDR3 length: 14
CDR3 protein: AWSTENRASGNTIY

V gene: TRBV6-1
J gene: TRBJ2-3
clone size: -
CDR3 length: 10
CDR3 protein: ARGEDTDTQY

V gene: TRBV19
J gene: TRBJ1-2
clone size: -
CDR3 length: 11
CDR3 protein: ASMRDRIYGYT

V gene: TRBV5-1
J gene: TRBJ1-1
clone size: -
CDR3 length: 12
CDR3 protein: ASSLGDATTEAF

V gene: TRBV11-3
J gene: TRBJ2-1
clone size: -
CDR3 length: 12
CDR3 protein: ASSLEDRFNEQF

V gene: TRBV5-1
J gene: TRBJ2-4
clone size: -
CDR3 length: 9
CDR3 protein: ASSSAGRGD

V gene: TRBV5-1
J gene: TRBJ2-5
clone size: -
CDR3 length: 13
CDR3 protein: ASSLVQGPGGTQY